These 30 T cell receptor beta chains were all obtained from the same sample, sequenced in a study of vaccination effects on CD4 cells after COVID-19. These receptors' antigens are unknown. The data were produced by immunoSEQ multiplex PCR, yet TCRdb's version contains in-frame clones alone and is incomplete. The data hold approximately 28,000 clones, with roughly 74% observed a single time. Antigen-specific CD4+ T cells expanded by the ViraFEST assay with viral peptide pools were then sequenced. The culture ran for approximately 9 days before CD4+ T cells were isolated. PCR confirmed that the person was infected with SARS-CoV-2 between March and December 2020. The specimen was CD4+ T cells from PBMCs cultured with HCoV-NL63 spike peptides, collected before COVID-19 vaccination. The receptors come from a human donor who had a prior SARS-CoV-2 infection.

The rearrangement joins TRBV11-1 to TRBJ2-7; 14 bases align to TRBD2. Germline CDR1 reads SGHAT; CDR2 reads FQDESV (reference sequence). CDR3 size: 16 residues. The J segment lost 6 bases and the V segment lost 5 bases, leaving 9 bases of the junction unmatched. CDR3 coding DNA: TGTGCCAGCAGCCCCTGGACTAGCGGGGGGCAAGGCGAGCAGTACTTC. The encoded protein is CASSPWTSGGQGEQYF. Filled out from reference TRBV11-1 and TRBJ2-7, the complete variable domain reads EAEVAQSPRYKITEKSQAVAFWCDPISGHATLYWYRQILGQGPELLVQFQDESVVDDSQLPKDRFSAERLKGVDSTLKIQPAELGDSAMYLCASSPWTSGGQGEQYFGPGTRLTVT.

This chain connects TRBV29-1 to TRBJ2-5; D call uncertain. The germline CDR1 and CDR2 sequences are SQVTM and ANQGSEA. Trimming stripped 6 bases from V and 4 bases from J, with 9 bases between. The CDR3 has 11 residues. The CDR3 reads CSVRPGETQYF. The DNA of the CDR3 is TGCAGCGTCCGGCCGGGAGAGACCCAGTACTTC.

The V call is TRBV6-1, the J call TRBJ2-3; no clear D. V was clipped by 1 base and J by 6 bases, with 11 bases between them. CDR1 MNHNS and CDR2 SASEGT come from the germline V gene. The length of the CDR3 is 14 residues. The CDR3 loop reads CASSEDWVRDTQYF. The CDR3 DNA reads as TGTGCCAGCAGTGAAGATTGGGTTCGGGATACGCAGTATTTT.

This chain joins TRBV9 and TRBJ2-1; perhaps TRBD2 as D (5 bases). This CDR3 comprises 15 residues. Between the trimmed V and J ends, which lost 3 bases and 2 bases, there was a span of 12 bases. Looked up from germline, CDR1 is SGDLS and CDR2 is YYNGEE. DNA of the CDR3: TGTGCCAGCAGCGAGCGCGGGCCGACCTACAATGAGCAGTTCTTC. Translating it yields CASSERGPTYNEQFF.

In its sample, this clone was seen once. The gene calls are TRBV19 and TRBJ2-2; tentative D call: TRBD2 (5 bases). Germline CDR1 LNHDA, CDR2 SQIVND (reference sequence). CDR3 size: 15 residues. Trimming pared 5 bases from V and 0 bases from J, leaving 10 bases between. CDR3 loop: CASSDRGPNTGELFF. CDR3 in DNA: TGTGCCAGTAGTGACCGCGGGCCGAACACCGGGGAGCTGTTTTTT.

The rearrangement links TRBV7-2 to TRBJ1-1; no definite D call. Trimming took 4 bases from V and 1 from J, leaving 10 bases between them. This CDR3 has 14 amino acids. Looked up from germline, CDR1 is SGHTA and CDR2 is FQGNSA. CDR3 sequence: CASSSGLWNTEAFF. DNA for the CDR3: TGTGCCAGCAGCTCCGGACTCTGGAACACTGAAGCTTTCTTT.

This clone was observed a handful of times. The V gene is TRBV6-5, the J gene TRBJ1-6; 7 nucleotides align to TRBD1. With 2 bases clipped from V and 7 bases from J, the junction kept 5 bases outside the gene matches. The germline CDR1 and CDR2 sequences are MNHEY and SVGAGI. The CDR3 has 15 residues. The CDR3 sequence is CASSYGRGVNSPLHF. CDR3 in DNA: TGTGCCAGCAGTTACGGCAGGGGGGTCAATTCACCCCTCCACTTT.

This sequence joins TRBV10-3 and TRBJ2-1, with a tentative D call TRBD2 (6 bases). Per the germline V gene, CDR1 is ENHRY and CDR2 is SYGVKD. CDR3 length: 11 amino acids. V was pared by 8 bases and J by 6 bases, with 8 bases between. CDR3 sequence reads: CAIGGGNEQFF. The CDR3 DNA reads TGTGCCATCGGGGGAGGCAATGAGCAGTTCTTC.

In this sample, this clone turned up once. The chain recombines TRBV29-1 with TRBJ2-5; TRBD1 might be the D (5 bases). V lost 1 base and J 8 bases, leaving 14 bases between the germline ends. Looked up from germline, CDR1 is SQVTM and CDR2 is ANQGSEA. The CDR3 spans 13 residues. The CDR3 nucleotides are TGCAGCGTTGAAGGTCAGGCCAGGGCAACCCAGTACTTC. It codes for CSVEGQARATQYF.

This clone was picked up a small number of times. This chain joins TRBV6-5 and TRBJ2-5, with D uncertain. V lost 6 bases, J lost 0 bases, and 8 bases lay in between. The CDR3 runs 13 residues. CDR1 and CDR2 (germline): MNHEY, SVGAGI. For the CDR3, the DNA is TGTGCCAGCAGGCTATTGTACCAAGAGACCCAGTACTTC. It translates to CASRLLYQETQYF.

The CDR3 loop reads CAWSTKGADYGYTF. The CDR3 DNA reads TGTGCCTGGAGTACAAAGGGGGCAGACTATGGCTACACCTTC. The genes are TRBV30 and TRBJ1-2, with 7 bases identical to TRBD1. Germline V gene sequence: CDR1 GTSNPN, CDR2 SVGIG (reference sequence). The CDR3 extends over 14 amino acids. With 2 bases clipped from V and 3 bases from J, the junction kept 6 bases outside the gene matches. Full variable domain (remainder filled in from reference TRBV30 and TRBJ1-2): SQTIHQWPATLVQPVGSPLSLECTVEGTSNPNLYWYRQAAGRGLQLLFYSVGIGQISSEVPQNLSASRPQDRQFILSSKKLLLSDSGFYLCAWSTKGADYGYTFGSGTRLTVV.

This clone was seen only a few times. V usage is TRBV5-1 and J usage is TRBJ2-1; D is possibly TRBD2 (6 bases). The CDR3 is 15 amino acids. The V end lost 1 base, the J end lost 5 bases, and 13 bases lay between the germline ends. CDR1 and CDR2 (germline): SGHRS, YFSETQ. CDR3 DNA sequence: TGCGCCAGCAGCTTGTTAACGGGAGCACACAATGAGCAGTTCTTC. Protein sequence: CASSLLTGAHNEQFF.

The rearrangement joins TRBV30 to TRBJ1-1, with a tentative D call TRBD1 (5 bases). The CDR3 extends over 15 amino acids. The V and J ends lost 0 bases and 4 bases respectively, with 15 bases between them. The germline CDR1 and CDR2 sequences are GTSNPN and SVGIG (reference sequence). CDR3 nucleotide sequence: TGTGCCTGGAGTGTACCGGCAGGGTATGGCACTGAAGCTTTCTTT. Translation: CAWSVPAGYGTEAFF.

This chain uses TRBV11-3 with TRBJ2-1; D remains ambiguous. Per the germline V gene, CDR1 is SGHNT and CDR2 is YENEEA. V was cut by 1 base and J by 2 bases, with 15 bases left in between. This CDR3 contains 17 residues. The CDR3 is CASSLGDLVSTYNEQFF. CDR3 coding DNA: TGTGCCAGCAGCTTAGGAGACCTAGTGAGCACCTACAATGAGCAGTTCTTC.

This clone was picked up a small number of times. The chain recombines TRBV5-1 with TRBJ2-7, with 8 bases aligning to TRBD2. Trimming at V came to 1 base and at J to 1 base, leaving 1 base not matched to a gene. The length of the CDR3 is 14 residues. Germline values: CDR1 SGHRS, CDR2 YFSETQ. The CDR3 reads CASSLTSGSYEQYF. CDR3 bases: TGCGCCAGCAGCTTGACTAGCGGTTCCTACGAGCAGTACTTC.

This clone was observed once. This chain links TRBV2 with TRBJ1-2; TRBD1 matches 7 bases. With 3 bases clipped from V and 6 bases from J, the junction kept 7 bases outside the gene matches. Germline V lookup: CDR1 SNHLY, CDR2 FYNNEI. CDR3 length: 14 residues. CDR3 nucleotides: TGTGCCAGCAGTGAGATTGGGACAGTCGATGGCTACACCTTC. Its protein product is CASSEIGTVDGYTF.

The sample holds one count of this clone. The chain has TRBV5-1 and TRBJ2-5, with 7 bases lining up with TRBD2. The CDR3 is made up of 14 amino acids. Germline CDR1 SGHRS, CDR2 YFSETQ. The V and J ends lost 4 bases and 3 bases, in that order; junction bases with no gene match: 6. CDR3 nucleotide sequence: TGCGCCAGCAGCCCGACTAGCCAAAAAGAGACCCAGTACTTC. It encodes CASSPTSQKETQYF.

This clone was observed a handful of times. J is TRBJ2-1 and V is TRBV12-3 or TRBV12-4, with D tentatively TRBD2 (5 bases). The V end lost 5 bases, the J end lost 10 bases, and 15 bases lay between the germline ends. The CDR3 is 13 amino acids. The CDR3 DNA reads as TGTGCCAGCAGTCCTGGACTGGAAGTAGAGCAGTTCTTC. Translating gives CASSPGLEVEQFF.

The chain uses TRBV5-1 and TRBJ1-1, with a tentative D call TRBD1 (6 bases). Between the trimmed V and J ends, which lost 1 base and 8 bases, there was a span of 12 bases. CDR1 and CDR2 from the germline V gene are SGHRS and YFSETQ. The CDR3 spans 13 residues. For the CDR3, the DNA is TGCGCCAGCAGCTTGACAGGGAGCTACGAAGCTTTCTTT. This sequence encodes CASSLTGSYEAFF.

This chain uses TRBV2 with TRBJ1-1; D unclear. V lost 8 bases and J 0 bases, leaving 10 bases between the germline ends. Germline CDR1 SNHLY, CDR2 FYNNEI. The length of the CDR3 is 13 residues. The CDR3 here is CASRAVMNTEAFF. The CDR3 nucleotides are TGTGCCAGCCGGGCGGTCATGAACACTGAAGCTTTCTTT.

The V gene is TRBV18, the J gene TRBJ2-1; D remains ambiguous. The germline V gene has CDR1 KGHSH and CDR2 LQKENI. Trimming removed 4 bases at V and 5 bases at J, with 21 bases between. The CDR3 totals 17 residues. The CDR3 spells CASSLTPLIGRNNEQFF. The CDR3 DNA follows: TGTGCCAGCTCACTCACCCCGCTTATCGGACGGAACAATGAGCAGTTCTTC.

This clone was observed a handful of times. The V call is TRBV5-1, the J call TRBJ2-2; the D gene is possibly TRBD2 (6 bases). V was cut by 4 bases and J by 4 bases, with 8 bases left in between. CDR3 size: 13 residues. Germline values: CDR1 SGHRS, CDR2 YFSETQ. The CDR3 loop reads CASSRGLTGELFF. The CDR3 DNA sequence: TGCGCCAGCAGCCGGGGACTCACCGGGGAGCTGTTTTTT.

The rearrangement joins TRBV5-4 to TRBJ2-3; 9 bases are shared with TRBD2. After removal of 1 base from V and 3 bases from J, the junction contained 3 bases not matched to a gene. The CDR3 length is 15 residues. Per the germline V gene, CDR1 is SGHNT and CDR2 is YYREEE (reference sequence). The chain's CDR3 is CASSLRLAGTDTQYF. The CDR3, as DNA: TGTGCCAGCAGCTTGCGGCTAGCGGGGACAGATACGCAGTATTTT.

The rearrangement links TRBV3-1 (or the pseudogene TRBV3-2) to TRBJ2-1; weak D call: TRBD1 (8 bases). Trimming left V 6 bases short and J 7 bases short, with 22 bases between. Germline CDR1 LGHDT, CDR2 YNNKEL (reference sequence). The CDR3 contains 16 residues. The CDR3 bases are TGTGCCAGCAGGAAACAGGGGGAGGGTGCTCGGAATGAGCAGTTCTTC. As protein: CASRKQGEGARNEQFF.

The chain carries TRBV5-1 and TRBJ2-5, with D perhaps TRBD1 (6 bases). V shed 0 bases and J shed 3 bases, with 9 bases lying between them. The germline V gene encodes CDR1 SGHRS and CDR2 YFSETQ. The CDR3 contains 14 residues. CDR3 protein: CASSLGSGEETQYF. CDR3 DNA: TGCGCCAGCAGCTTGGGGTCAGGGGAAGAGACCCAGTACTTC.

The gene calls are TRBV11-3 and TRBJ2-1, with TRBD2 identical over 13 bases. Germline trimming cut 5 bases from V and 1 base from J; bases unmatched to any gene: 5. The CDR3 is made up of 17 amino acids. Germline loops: CDR1 SGHNT, CDR2 YENEEA. The CDR3 region is CASSPGLAGASYNEQFF. The CDR3 nucleotides read TGTGCCAGCAGCCCAGGACTAGCGGGAGCGTCCTACAATGAGCAGTTCTTC.

This chain uses TRBV10-3 with TRBJ2-6; no clear D. The CDR3 totals 16 residues. Germline CDR1 ENHRY, CDR2 SYGVKD. Trimming cost V 0 bases and J 0 bases, with 6 bases left between them. The CDR3 sequence: CAISESRSSGANVLTF. In DNA, the CDR3 is TGTGCCATCAGTGAGTCCCGTAGCTCTGGGGCCAACGTCCTGACTTTC.

The chain links TRBV19 to TRBJ1-1; 9 bases fit TRBD1. CDR1 and CDR2 (germline): LNHDA, SQIVND (reference sequence). The J segment lost 4 bases and the V segment lost 7 bases, leaving 7 bases of the junction unmatched. The CDR3 length is 14 residues. Here the CDR3 DNA reads TGTGCCAGTATTGGACAGGGGTTGTTCACTGAAGCTTTCTTT. Protein: CASIGQGLFTEAFF.

CDR3 sequence reads: CATSDEGHTETQYF. CDR3 coding DNA: TGTGCCACCAGTGATGAGGGACACACAGAGACCCAGTACTTC. V gene TRBV24-1 combines with J gene TRBJ2-5, with TRBD1 as a possible D gene (6 bases). V was clipped by 3 bases and J by 4 bases, with 11 bases between them. CDR3 length equals 14 residues. Germline CDR1 KGHDR, CDR2 SFDVKD.

The V and J genes are TRBV4-1 and TRBJ2-1; TRBD2 is a possible D gene (7 bases). Deletions cut 0 bases from V and 7 bases from J, with 19 bases between. The CDR3 runs to 17 residues. The germline gives CDR1 MGHRA, CDR2 YSYEKL. The CDR3 region is CASSQDMRGRGRNEQFF. The DNA for the CDR3 is TGCGCCAGCAGCCAAGATATGCGGGGGCGGGGAAGGAATGAGCAGTTCTTC.